A selection of T cell receptor beta chains follows, all from one sample in a study of T cell repertoires in cytomegalovirus infection. TCRdb re-called the reads with MiXCR, one entry per CDR3 protein. The sample has some 320,000 distinct CDR3 sequences, 25% to 35% seen once. These receptors' targets are unknown. Here the sequenced sample was cultured PBMCs, taken from culture after CMV antigen stimulation. The receptors derive from a human donor in good health (CMV status not recorded). Some clones in this sample may be carry-over from other donors' samples. Both conserved end residues are part of each CDR3. A D gene is named only where the DNA matches it firmly. Clone size is shown for a subset of rows, as once, few, many or a class of expanded clone.

v_gene	abundance	len	j_gene	d_gene	CDR3nt	CDR3aa
TRBV15	few	14	TRBJ1-1	NA	TGTGCCACCAGCAGAGATACGAGATACACTGAAGCTTTCTTT	CATSRDTRYTEAFF
TRBV19	NA	12	TRBJ1-1	NA	TGTGCCAGTAGTAGGACAGCTATTGAAGCTTTCTTT	CASSRTAIEAFF
TRBV12-3/TRBV12-4	NA	16	TRBJ1-1	NA	TGTGCCAGCAGTTTAAGCCAGGGGAGGGAGGACACTGAAGCTTTCTTT	CASSLSQGREDTEAFF
TRBV28	NA	15	TRBJ2-7	NA	TGTGCCAGCAGTCTGAGCGGCCTGACCTCCTACGAGCAGTACTTC	CASSLSGLTSYEQYF
TRBV6-1	NA	17	TRBJ1-2	TRBD1	TGTGCCAGCACCCGAAATAGCCAGGGGGCTTTAAACCATGGCTACACCTTC	CASTRNSQGALNHGYTF
TRBV12-3/TRBV12-4	NA	12	TRBJ1-2	NA	TGTGCCAGCAGTCGGGGACCGAATGGCTACACCTTC	CASSRGPNGYTF
TRBV3-1	few	15	TRBJ2-1	TRBD1	TGTGCCAGCAGCCAATTACCGGGACAGGGTTCCCCGGGGTTCTTC	CASSQLPGQGSPGFF
TRBV7-6	NA	11	TRBJ2-1	NA	TGTGCCAGCACCCCCCCGCTGAAGCAGTTCTTC	CASTPPLKQFF
TRBV5-5	NA	13	TRBJ1-4	NA	TGTGCCAGCAGCTTGTCACCCAGTGAAAAACTGTTTTTT	CASSLSPSEKLFF
TRBV7-2	NA	12	TRBJ1-1	NA	TGTGCCAGCAGCTTAAATTCAGCGACGGCTTTCTTT	CASSLNSATAFF
TRBV28	NA	12	TRBJ2-5	NA	TGTGCCAGCACGAGGGACAAGGAGACCCAGTACTTC	CASTRDKETQYF
TRBV25-1	few	13	TRBJ1-2	NA	TGTGCCAGCAGTGAATCAGGAAGGGATGGCTACACCTTC	CASSESGRDGYTF
TRBV5-1	NA	14	TRBJ1-6	NA	TGCGCCAGCAGCTTAGCAGCCCCTAATTCACCCCTCCACTTT	CASSLAAPNSPLHF
TRBV19	once	16	TRBJ2-7	TRBD1	TGTGCCAGTACAAAACTACCGGGACAGGGAGTTGGCGAGCAGTACTTC	CASTKLPGQGVGEQYF
TRBV7-6	NA	16	TRBJ2-2	NA	TGTGCCAGCAGCTTTCTCGGAGGGCAGGGCACCGGGGAGCTGTTTTTT	CASSFLGGQGTGELFF
TRBV7-9	NA	16	TRBJ2-1	TRBD2	TGTGCCAGCAGCTTCCCAGGACTAGGGGCAAACAATGAGCAGTTCTTC	CASSFPGLGANNEQFF
TRBV11-2	many	14	TRBJ1-2	NA	TGTGCCAGCAGCTCCGTGACCGCTAACTATGGCTACACCTTC	CASSSVTANYGYTF
TRBV6-1	few	14	TRBJ2-2	NA	TGTGCCAGCAGAAAGGCTCGGGGTCCCGGGGAGCTGTTTTTT	CASRKARGPGELFF
TRBV7-2	few	15	TRBJ2-7	TRBD1	TGTGCCAGCAGCCCATCGTCGGGACAGCTCGACGAGCAGTACTTC	CASSPSSGQLDEQYF
TRBV4-2	NA	15	TRBJ1-1	TRBD1	TGTGCCAGCAGCCCGGTCGGACAGGGGGCGGCTGAAGCTTTCTTT	CASSPVGQGAAEAFF
TRBV24-1	NA	17	TRBJ2-1	TRBD1	TGTGCCACCAGTGTCTTAGTAGGGACAGGGGGAATGAATGAGCAGTTCTTC	CATSVLVGTGGMNEQFF
TRBV7-2	few	17	TRBJ2-4	TRBD2	TGTGCCAGCAGCTTAGTGGGGACTAGCGGGGCCAAAAACATTCAGTACTTC	CASSLVGTSGAKNIQYF
TRBV20-1	NA	16	TRBJ2-5	TRBD2	TGCAGTGCTAGTGCCAAGACTAGCGGGGGGGCAGAGACCCAGTACTTC	CSASAKTSGGAETQYF
TRBV20-1	NA	12	TRBJ2-1	TRBD2	TGCAGCGGACTAGCGGGTTACAATGAGCAGTTCTTC	CSGLAGYNEQFF
TRBV6-6	few	14	TRBJ1-2	NA	TGTGCCAGCAGCCCCAGGGAAACTACCTATGGCTACACCTTC	CASSPRETTYGYTF